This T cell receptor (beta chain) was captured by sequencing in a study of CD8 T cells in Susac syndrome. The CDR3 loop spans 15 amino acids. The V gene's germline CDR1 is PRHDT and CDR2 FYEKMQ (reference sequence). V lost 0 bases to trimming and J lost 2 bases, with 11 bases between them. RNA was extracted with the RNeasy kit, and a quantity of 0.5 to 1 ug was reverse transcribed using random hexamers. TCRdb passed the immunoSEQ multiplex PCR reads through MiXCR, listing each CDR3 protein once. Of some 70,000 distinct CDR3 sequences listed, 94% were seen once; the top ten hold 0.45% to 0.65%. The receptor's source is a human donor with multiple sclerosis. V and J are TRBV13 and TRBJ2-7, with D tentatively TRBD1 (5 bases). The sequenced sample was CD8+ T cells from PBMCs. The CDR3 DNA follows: TGTGCCAGCAGCTTAGGGGGGCAGATTCCCTACGAGCAGTACTTC. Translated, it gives CASSLGGQIPYEQYF.